The clone carrying this TCR beta chain was observed many times. Its cognate antigen is unknown. In TCRdb, the 5' RACE reads were re-called with MiXCR into one record per CDR3 protein. The data hold approximately 9,500 distinct CDR3 sequences, with 8% observed a single time. This specimen comes from a study of spatial heterogeneity in lung cancer. At the level of the study: As counted in raw reads, each unique TCR and UMI combination appeared more than ten times on average.

Time point of the sample: sample taken at primary tumor resection. The donors, more than 55 patients with untreated early-stage non-small cell lung cancer, provided the samples. Frozen PBMC, nontumor lung or tumor provided whole RNA, which was sequenced unsorted. General study findings and limits: Counts of expanded intratumoral alpha and beta TCRs tracked tumor mutation counts. Alpha chain coverage of tumor T cells was estimated at about 7%, and beta chain coverage at 12% to 15%.

V lost 1 base, J lost 0 bases, and 7 bases lay in between. The CDR3 has 15 amino acids. The germline V gene has CDR1 SGHRS and CDR2 YFSETQ. This TCR derives from a male donor with early-stage non-small cell lung cancer. V is TRBV5-1 and J is TRBJ2-2, with a weak D call TRBD1 (5 bases). The source was lung tumor tissue, collected at surgery. The CDR3 here is CASSLYRTNTGELFF. The DNA of the CDR3 is TGCGCCAGCAGCTTGTACAGGACGAACACCGGGGAGCTGTTTTTT.